Sequencing of this T cell receptor (beta chain) was carried out in a study of blood T cell repertoires in COVID-19. In the study overall: The United States, Italy and Spain provided the acute and convalescent COVID-19 samples. The cDNA or gDNA used as material had been derived from T cells, B-cell-depleted T cells, or PBMCs.

Per the authors' pipeline: Cell counts per sample came from amplifying reference gene primers. The protocol was immunoSEQ multiplex PCR, while the TCRdb copy is restricted to in-frame clones and leaves out a portion. V, J and clone size reflect that table, while D and trimming were determined from the DNA. In the table there are hundreds of thousands of clones, approximately 85% of which are singletons. Germline V gives CDR1 SGDLS, CDR2 YYNGEE. The CDR3 is 15 residues long. V was pared by 0 bases and J by 0 bases, with 3 bases of the junction left unmatched. The chain is built from TRBV9 and TRBJ2-7; 7 bases align to TRBD2. The sequence was obtained from a man in his forties with acute or convalescent COVID-19. The sample was peripheral blood. The DNA of the CDR3 is TGTGCCAGCAGCGTAGGTGGGGACTACTCCTACGAGCAGTACTTC. It codes for CASSVGGDYSYEQYF.